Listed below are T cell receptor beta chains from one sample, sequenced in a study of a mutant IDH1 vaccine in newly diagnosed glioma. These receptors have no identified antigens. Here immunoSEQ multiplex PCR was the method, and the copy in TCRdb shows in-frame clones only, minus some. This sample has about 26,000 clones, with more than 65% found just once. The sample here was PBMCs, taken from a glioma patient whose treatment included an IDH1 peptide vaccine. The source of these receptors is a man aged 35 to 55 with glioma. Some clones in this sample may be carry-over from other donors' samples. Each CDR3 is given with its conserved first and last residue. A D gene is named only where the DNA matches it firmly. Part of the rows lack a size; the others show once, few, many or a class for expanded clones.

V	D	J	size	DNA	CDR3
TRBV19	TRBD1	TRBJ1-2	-	TGTGCCAGTAGTCTCTATGCGGGACAGGGGGCATTTGGCTACACCTTC	CASSLYAGQGAFGYTF
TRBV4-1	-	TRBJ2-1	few	TGCGCCAGCAGTTTCGACAGGGGAGGGGAGCAGTTCTTC	CASSFDRGGEQFF
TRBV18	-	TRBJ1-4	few	TGTGCCAGCTCACCCCTAGGCGGGTCAACTAATGAAAAACTGTTTTTT	CASSPLGGSTNEKLFF
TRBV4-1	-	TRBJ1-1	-	TGCGCCAGCAGCCCGGATCCAAGGGCGAACACTGAAGCTTTCTTT	CASSPDPRANTEAFF
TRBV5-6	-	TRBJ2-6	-	TGTGCCAGCCAGAGGGAGCCCTCTGGGGCCAACGTCCTGACTTTC	CASQREPSGANVLTF
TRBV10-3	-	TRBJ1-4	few	TGTGCCATCAGCATTGGGGAAGAAAAACTGTTTTTT	CAISIGEEKLFF
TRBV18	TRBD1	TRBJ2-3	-	TGTGCCAGCTCACGCTTGAACAGGGGGCAAGATACGCAGTATTTT	CASSRLNRGQDTQYF
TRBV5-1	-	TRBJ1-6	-	TGCGCCAGCAGCCCGGTGGGGGCTGGGTATAATTCACCCCTCCACTTT	CASSPVGAGYNSPLHF
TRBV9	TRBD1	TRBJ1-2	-	TGTGCCAGCAGCGGTTTCGACAGGGGAGGCTATGGCTACACCTTC	CASSGFDRGGYGYTF
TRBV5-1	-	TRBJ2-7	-	TGCGCCAGCAGCTTGAGTCCGGGAAGCGACTACGAGCAGTACTTC	CASSLSPGSDYEQYF
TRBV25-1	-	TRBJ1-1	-	TGTGCCAGCAGTGACGCTCCAGGGAGGGGGAACACTGAAGCTTTCTTT	CASSDAPGRGNTEAFF
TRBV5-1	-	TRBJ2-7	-	TGCGCCAGCAGCTTGGCCCATACCGGGGCGGGGGAGCAGTACTTC	CASSLAHTGAGEQYF
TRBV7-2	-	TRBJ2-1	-	TGTGCCAGCAGCTTAGCGGGACCCGGGTTCTTC	CASSLAGPGFF
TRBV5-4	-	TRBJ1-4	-	TGTGCCAGCAGCTTGACAGGTGATGCAACTAATGAAAAACTGTTTTTT	CASSLTGDATNEKLFF
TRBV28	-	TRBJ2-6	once	TGTGCCAGCAGGTTAAGCTCTGGGGCCAACGTCCTGACTTTC	CASRLSSGANVLTF
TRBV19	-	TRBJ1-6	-	TGTGCCAGTAGTATGGCGGCCGCTAATTCACCCCTCCACTTT	CASSMAAANSPLHF
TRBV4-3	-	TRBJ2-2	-	TGCGCCAGCAGCCAAGATTCGGGCACAGGGAACACCGGGGAGCTGTTTTTT	CASSQDSGTGNTGELFF
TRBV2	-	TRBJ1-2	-	TGTGCCAGCAGTGGAACAAGGGGCCCGGGCAATGGCTACACCTTC	CASSGTRGPGNGYTF
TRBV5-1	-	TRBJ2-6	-	TGCGCCAGCAGCCTCGGCGGGACTGGGGCCAACGTCCTGACTTTC	CASSLGGTGANVLTF
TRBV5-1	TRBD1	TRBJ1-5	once	TGCGCCAGCAGCTTAGGGACAGGGAACAATCAGCCCCAGCATTTT	CASSLGTGNNQPQHF
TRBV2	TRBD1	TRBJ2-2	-	TGTGCCAGCAGAGTTGGACAGGGTTGGGCCGGGGAGCTGTTTTTT	CASRVGQGWAGELFF
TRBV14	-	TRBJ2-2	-	TGTGCCAGCAGCCAAGACCCCCGGGCGGCCGGGGAGCTGTTTTTT	CASSQDPRAAGELFF